This T cell receptor (beta chain) was retrieved from a study of blood T cell repertoires in COVID-19. Study overall: Samples representing acute and convalescent COVID-19 were sourced from the United States, Italy and Spain.

Source study methods: Amplifying reference gene primers gave estimates of nucleated cell counts. This table comes from immunoSEQ multiplex PCR, and its TCRdb copy is limited to in-frame clones, with some not included. V and J calls and clone size follow that table, whereas D and trimming were derived from the DNA. Here the sample spans some 88,000 clones, over 65% being singletons. Only one count was recorded for this clone. Germline V lookup: CDR1 SEHNR, CDR2 FQNEAQ (reference sequence). With V trimmed by 4 bases and J by 4 bases, 12 bases remained unmatched. There are 16 residues in the CDR3. The clonotype was recovered from a woman aged 70-85 years with acute or convalescent COVID-19. The specimen was peripheral blood. The chain joins TRBV7-9 to TRBJ1-2, with 7 bases aligning to TRBD1. The CDR3 sequence is CASSSGGSGGSYGYTF. The CDR3, as DNA: TGTGCCAGCAGCTCAGGGGGAAGCGGCGGTTCCTATGGCTACACCTTC.